This entry lists 24 T cell receptor beta chains sequenced from one sample in a study of cytomegalovirus exposure and HLA in healthy donors. PCR used 60 Vbeta primers and 13 Jbeta primers. Some clones are missing from TCRdb's copy, which holds only in-frame ones; the method was immunoSEQ multiplex PCR. The sample shows 110,000 to 150,000 clones, approximately 80% of them seen only once. Sequencing was carried out using PBMCs. These receptors originate from a man aged 35 to 55 in good health and CMV-seronegative.

The V gene is TRBV5-1, the J gene TRBJ2-5; 8 positions agree with TRBD1. The CDR3 spans 13 residues. Germline-derived CDR1 and CDR2 are SGHRS and YFSETQ. Trimming took 5 bases from V and 2 from J; bases not matched to a gene: 2. The CDR3 DNA is TGCGCCAGCAGTCGGACAGGGCAAGAGACCCAGTACTTC. Its protein is CASSRTGQETQYF.

The chain is built from TRBV7-9 and TRBJ1-4; 10 nucleotides line up with TRBD1. V lost 5 bases and J lost 0; bases outside the gene matches: 6. The CDR3 covers 17 residues. Germline-derived CDR1 and CDR2 are SEHNR and FQNEAQ (reference sequence). The CDR3 protein is CASSLDRGPATNEKLFF. The CDR3 nucleotides are TGTGCCAGCAGCCTAGACAGGGGGCCAGCAACTAATGAAAAACTGTTTTTT.

The chain links TRBV5-1 to TRBJ2-3, with 8 bases lining up with TRBD2. The J segment lost 1 base and the V segment lost 2 bases, leaving 3 bases of the junction unmatched. Germline lookup yields CDR1 SGHRS and CDR2 YFSETQ. This CDR3 is built from 15 residues. The CDR3 loop reads CASSFSGERTDTQYF. The CDR3 nucleotides read TGCGCCAGCAGCTTTAGCGGGGAGCGCACAGATACGCAGTATTTT.

This clone was counted only a few times. The chain uses TRBV7-8 and TRBJ2-5, with a weak D call TRBD2 (6 bases). Germline CDR1 SGHVS, CDR2 FQNEAQ. There are 16 residues in the CDR3. V lost 3 bases and J 2 bases, leaving 16 bases between the germline ends. CDR3 in amino acids: CASSFVLVGGQETQYF. The DNA of the CDR3 is TGTGCCAGCAGCTTTGTTTTAGTGGGGGGACAAGAGACCCAGTACTTC.

The chain uses TRBV19 and TRBJ1-5; tentative D call: TRBD1 (5 bases). V lost 3 bases, J lost 16 bases, and 13 bases lay in between. The CDR3 covers 11 residues. From germline, CDR1 is LNHDA and CDR2 SQIVND (reference sequence). The CDR3 reads CASSMGLRCHF. DNA for the CDR3: TGTGCCAGTAGTATGGGACTCCGATGCCATTTT.

The chain recombines TRBV5-1 with TRBJ1-3; 7 bases map to TRBD1. Unmatched junction bases numbered 4, after V lost 0 bases and J lost 4 bases. The CDR3 contains 15 residues. Germline V gene sequence: CDR1 SGHRS, CDR2 YFSETQ. This chain's CDR3 is CASSLVTGAGNTIYF. CDR3 DNA: TGCGCCAGCAGCTTGGTTACAGGGGCGGGAAACACCATATATTTT.

The gene calls are TRBV10-3 and TRBJ1-6; D unclear. V lost 3 bases, J lost 7 bases, and 4 bases lay in between. CDR1 and CDR2 (germline): ENHRY, SYGVKD. This CDR3 spans 12 amino acids. The CDR3 reads CAISEQNSPLHF. The CDR3 coding sequence is TGTGCCATCAGTGAACAAAATTCACCCCTCCACTTT.

The chain has TRBV5-1 and TRBJ2-3; D not resolved. Germline V CDR1 and CDR2: SGHRS, YFSETQ. Between the trimmed V and J ends, which lost 0 bases and 5 bases, there was a span of 10 bases. The CDR3 totals 14 residues. This CDR3 is CASSLDSPQDTQYF. The CDR3 DNA sequence: TGCGCCAGCAGCTTGGACAGCCCTCAAGATACGCAGTATTTT.

The chain employs TRBV7-8 and TRBJ1-2; possibly TRBD1 for D (6 bases). Germline CDR1 and CDR2: SGHVS and FQNEAQ. The CDR3 is 13 residues long. V lost 0 bases and J lost 11, with 13 bases in between. In DNA, the CDR3 is TGTGCCAGCAGCTTAGCGCTTTGGACAGTATACACCTTC. Translated: CASSLALWTVYTF.

The chain couples TRBV6-4 to TRBJ2-7; TRBD2 might be the D (6 bases). The length of the CDR3 is 15 residues. V was clipped by 6 bases and J by 0 bases, with 15 bases between them. The germline V gene has CDR1 MRHNA and CDR2 SNTAGT. The CDR3 is CASSLPVGGSYEQYF. CDR3 bases: TGTGCCAGCAGCCTGCCGGTGGGAGGCTCCTACGAGCAGTACTTC.

The chain has TRBV11-2 and TRBJ2-7; the match to TRBD2 covers 7 bases. Unmatched junction bases numbered 8, after V lost 5 bases and J lost 1 base. Germline lookup yields CDR1 SGHAT and CDR2 FQNNGV. There are 15 residues in the CDR3. The CDR3 is CASSPTRGVSYEQYF. The CDR3 DNA reads TGTGCCAGCAGCCCCACCCGGGGGGTGTCCTACGAGCAGTACTTC. Combining the CDR3 with reference TRBV11-2 and TRBJ2-7 gives the whole variable domain EAGVAQSPRYKIIEKRQSVAFWCNPISGHATLYWYQQILGQGPKLLIQFQNNGVVDDSQLPKDRFSAERLKGVDSTLKIQPAKLEDSAVYLCASSPTRGVSYEQYFGPGTRLTVT.

The V call is TRBV6-5, the J call TRBJ2-5, with TRBD1 matching over 9 bases. CDR1 and CDR2 from the germline V gene are MNHEY and SVGAGI. This CDR3 has 12 amino acids. The J segment lost 6 bases and the V segment lost 6 bases, leaving 2 bases of the junction unmatched. Here the CDR3 DNA reads TGTGCCAGCAGGAACAGGGGGCAGACCCAGTACTTC. It specifies CASRNRGQTQYF.

V is TRBV6-6 and J is TRBJ1-5; 7 bases fit TRBD1. The V and J ends lost 6 bases and 5 bases, in that order; junction bases with no gene match: 10. CDR3 length equals 15 residues. Germline-derived CDR1 and CDR2 are MNHNY and SVGAGI (reference sequence). The CDR3 sequence is CASSSTTGAYQPQHF. The CDR3 DNA follows: TGTGCCAGCAGCTCTACTACAGGGGCCTATCAGCCCCAGCATTTT.

The chain employs TRBV5-6 and TRBJ2-3; D is undetermined. Germline assignment: CDR1 SGHDT and CDR2 YYEEEE. The V and J ends lost 4 bases and 5 bases respectively, with 11 bases between them. CDR3 length: 13 residues. The CDR3 coding sequence is TGTGCCAGCAGCCGAACTCTCAAAGATACGCAGTATTTT. Encoded protein: CASSRTLKDTQYF.

This clone occurred a few times. The chain has TRBV19 and TRBJ1-5; possibly TRBD1 for D (5 bases). Germline V CDR1 and CDR2: LNHDA, SQIVND (reference sequence). The length of the CDR3 is 16 residues. V lost 4 bases, J lost 0 bases, and 13 bases lay in between. The CDR3 spells CASSTSAGYSNQPQHF. CDR3 DNA sequence: TGTGCCAGTAGTACCTCCGCAGGGTATAGCAATCAGCCCCAGCATTTT.

The chain carries TRBV27 and TRBJ2-1; the match to TRBD1 covers 8 bases. Germline V gene lookup returns CDR1 MNHEY and CDR2 SMNVEV (reference sequence). The CDR3 is 16 amino acids. The junction had 7 bases not matched to a gene; V was cut back by 5 bases and J by 1 base. This chain's CDR3 is CASSKGQVGSYNEQFF. CDR3 coding DNA: TGTGCCAGCAGTAAGGGACAGGTGGGATCCTACAATGAGCAGTTCTTC.

This sequence joins TRBV19 and TRBJ1-1; no clear D gene. V lost 10 bases and J 1 base, leaving 10 bases between the germline ends. Germline assignment: CDR1 LNHDA and CDR2 SQIVND (reference sequence). This CDR3 is 12 amino acids long. Written as DNA, the CDR3 is TGTGCCACCTTAACACAGAACACTGAAGCTTTCTTT. Its protein is CATLTQNTEAFF.

The gene calls are TRBV9 and TRBJ2-3; 11 nucleotides align to TRBD2. V dropped 0 bases and J dropped 0; count of bases not matched to a gene: 6. Germline CDR1 is SGDLS and CDR2 is YYNGEE. The CDR3 has 18 residues. The CDR3 DNA reads as TGTGCCAGCAGCGTAGGACTAGCGGGGAGAACTAGCACAGATACGCAGTATTTT. It is translated as CASSVGLAGRTSTDTQYF.

The sample holds a few counts of this clone. The CDR3 nucleotides read TGTGCCAGCAGAGCAGGGAGGGGAAGCAATCAGCCCCAGCATTTT. Residues: CASRAGRGSNQPQHF. The chain recombines TRBV6-5 with TRBJ1-5, with D tentatively TRBD1 (5 bases). The germline V gene has CDR1 MNHEY and CDR2 SVGAGI. This CDR3 contains 15 residues. V lost 6 bases and J lost 1, with 13 bases in between.

This clone was counted between two and nine times. The chain couples TRBV2 to TRBJ1-1; 9 bases agree with TRBD1. Germline V gene data show CDR1 as SNHLY and CDR2 as FYNNEI. The CDR3 loop spans 13 amino acids. V gave up 8 bases and J gave up 0 bases; unmatched junction bases: 1. The CDR3 DNA reads TGTGCCAGCGGGACAGGGATGAACACTGAAGCTTTCTTT. Its protein is CASGTGMNTEAFF.

The chain is built from TRBV7-8 and TRBJ2-1; TRBD1 might be the D (5 bases). This CDR3 contains 15 residues. V lost 3 bases to trimming and J lost 3 bases, with 12 bases between them. CDR1 and CDR2 (germline): SGHVS, FQNEAQ. The CDR3 DNA sequence: TGTGCCAGCAGCTTCACAGGAGCCCTCTACAATGAGCAGTTCTTC. Encoded protein: CASSFTGALYNEQFF.

V usage is TRBV5-8 and J usage is TRBJ1-4, with D tentatively TRBD1 (6 bases). This CDR3 is 16 amino acids long. From germline, CDR1 is SGHTS and CDR2 YDEGEE. Trimming took off 3 bases at V and 4 bases at J, with 16 bases between the two ends. The CDR3 DNA follows: TGTGCCAGCAGCTATATACGACAGGAAATTAATGAAAAACTGTTTTTT. This translates into CASSYIRQEINEKLFF.

V is TRBV4-3 and J is TRBJ1-4, with D possibly being TRBD1 (5 bases). The CDR3 runs 14 residues. With 2 bases removed from V and 8 bases from J, the gap between germline ends came to 12 bases. Looked up from germline, CDR1 is LGHNA and CDR2 is YSLEER. CDR3 sequence reads: CASSQRRGKEKLFF. The CDR3 DNA reads TGCGCCAGCAGCCAACGCCGGGGGAAGGAAAAACTGTTTTTT.

The genes are TRBV6-1 and TRBJ1-5; TRBD1 matches at 11 bases. Unmatched junction bases numbered 8, after V lost 7 bases and J lost 6 bases. The CDR3 totals 15 residues. Germline V CDR1 and CDR2: MNHNS, SASEGT. The CDR3 protein is CASTLGQGASQPQHF. The CDR3, as DNA: TGTGCCAGCACTCTTGGACAGGGGGCCAGTCAGCCCCAGCATTTT.